This T cell receptor beta chain was observed in a study of T cells in Graves' hyperthyroidism and ophthalmopathy. Findings and caveats of the study: Blood also carried most thyroid clonotypes expanded above 0.001.

There are many counts of this clonotype. As yet, its antigen is unknown. In patients aged 18 to 65, hyperthyroidism was newly diagnosed, with duration under 2 months. Researchers barred patients who had uncontrolled infection, other autoimmune disease, pregnancy or lactation. RNA transcripts were the template for amplifying TCR beta CDR3 regions. With the HTBI primer set, the TCR CDR3 went through a first round of RT-PCR. TCRdb itself ran the multiplex PCR reads through MiXCR, one entry per CDR3 protein. This repertoire shows a few hundred thousand distinct CDR3 sequences, 15% to 18% found once; its top ten account for 13% to 15%. Trimming took off 1 base at V and 6 bases at J, with 16 bases between the two ends. Germline CDR1 is LGHDT and CDR2 is YNNKEL (reference sequence). The CDR3 runs 15 residues.

The source of this sequence is a young woman with Graves' hyperthyroidism. The sample was blood. This sequence joins TRBV3-1 and TRBJ2-7; the D gene is possibly TRBD1 (5 bases). This chain's CDR3 is CASSQGVGPRGEQYF. The CDR3 DNA reads TGTGCCAGCAGCCAAGGGGTAGGCCCTAGGGGCGAGCAGTACTTC.